Listed here are 9 T cell receptor beta chains from one sample, sequenced in a study of Tregs in tolerant kidney transplant recipients. The assay was immunoSEQ multiplex PCR, and TCRdb's table has in-frame clones only and misses some. This sample contains approximately 31,000 clones. The source was CD8+ T cells from blood, collected before the transplant. Source of these receptors: a human donor who received a combined kidney and bone marrow transplant.

About this clone: The read ends 3 residues shy of where the CDR3 ends; the end is completed using the germline J gene. V is TRBV19 and J is TRBJ2-1; 8 bases fit TRBD1. The J segment lost 4 bases and the V segment lost 5 bases, leaving 4 bases of the junction unmatched. The CDR3 consists of 14 residues. CDR1 and CDR2 (germline): LNHDA, SQIVND (reference sequence). CDR3 DNA, as far as it was read: TGTGCCAGTAGTTCCACAGGGGGATACAATGAG. It translates to CASSSTGGYNE. The full CDR3 is CASSSTGGYNEQFF.

As concerns this clone: The read ends 3 residues shy of where the CDR3 ends; the end is completed using the germline J gene. V gene TRBV19 combines with J gene TRBJ2-7, with D perhaps TRBD1 (6 bases). CDR3 length: 15 amino acids. Germline V CDR1 and CDR2: LNHDA, SQIVND (reference sequence). Trimming removed 1 base from V and 6 bases from J, with 16 bases in between. Here the CDR3 reads CASSIGGQIAGEQYF. Partial CDR3 DNA: TGTGCCAGTAGTATAGGTGGACAGATTGCCGGCGAG.

Regarding this clone: The CDR3 is cut off 3 residues early in the read; its end comes from the germline J gene. V and J are TRBV14 and TRBJ2-4, with D possibly TRBD2 on 5 matching bases. The ends were cut back, 4 bases at V and 1 base at J, with 11 bases in the middle. Germline V CDR1 and CDR2: SGHDN, FVKESK. The CDR3 has 15 residues. The CDR3 spells CASSPGWRAKNIQYF. The covered CDR3 bases are TGTGCCAGCAGCCCCGGGTGGAGGGCCAAAAACATT.

For this clone: The read halts 3 residues ahead of the CDR3 end, with the missing end drawn from the germline J gene. The gene calls are TRBV6-1 and TRBJ2-2; 9 positions agree with TRBD1. This CDR3 is 18 amino acids long. V lost 2 bases and J lost 0; bases outside the gene matches: 7. Germline V CDR1 and CDR2: MNHNS, SASEGT. CDR3 protein: CASSEYPGQGANTGELFF. The part of the CDR3 DNA that was read is TGTGCCAGCAGTGAATACCCGGGACAGGGAGCGAACACCGGGGAG.

As concerns this clone: The CDR3 end falls 3 residues outside the read, so it is completed with the germline J gene. This chain joins TRBV5-1 and TRBJ1-1; tentatively, D is TRBD1 (5 bases). Germline V gene sequence: CDR1 SGHRS, CDR2 YFSETQ. CDR3 length: 13 amino acids. Deletions cut 0 bases from V and 6 bases from J, with 9 bases between. The sequenced part of the CDR3 DNA is TGCGCCAGCAGCTTGGAGGTGGGGCCTGAA. Translated, it gives CASSLEVGPE. The complete CDR3 sequence is CASSLEVGPEAFF.

As to this clone: The read finishes 3 residues shy of the CDR3 end, and the germline J gene is used to complete it. The V and J genes are TRBV10-1 and TRBJ2-4, with 8 bases identical to TRBD2. The CDR3 loop spans 15 amino acids. With V trimmed by 4 bases and J by 5 bases, 7 bases remained unmatched. CDR1 and CDR2 from the germline V gene are WNHNN and SYGVQD (reference sequence). Partial CDR3 DNA: TGCGCCAGCAGTGGCCAGACTAGCGTCGAAAACATT. It specifies CASSGQTSVENI. The full CDR3 protein is CASSGQTSVENIQYF.

Notes on this clone: With the read ending 3 residues before the CDR3 end, the germline J gene is used to fill in that end. The rearrangement joins TRBV7-3 to TRBJ2-2; tentative D call: TRBD2 (5 bases). The CDR3 totals 20 residues. Germline V gene data show CDR1 as SGHTA and CDR2 as FQGTGA. Trimming left V 1 base short and J 3 bases short, with 24 bases between. The DNA read from the CDR3 is TGTGCCAGCAGCTTAAGCTCTTTAGCGACGTCAACCCGCTACACCGGGGAG. Translation gives CASSLSSLATSTRYTGE. The full CDR3 protein reads CASSLSSLATSTRYTGELFF.

Comments on this clone: The read finishes 3 residues shy of the CDR3 end, and the germline J gene is used to complete it. The chain uses TRBV6-2 or TRBV6-3 and TRBJ2-1, with D unclear. Trimming left V 3 bases short and J 8 bases short, with 17 bases between. This CDR3 has 15 residues. Germline V gene data show CDR1 as MNHEY and CDR2 as SVGEGT. This chain's CDR3 is CASSYTPLAVDEQFF. The sequenced CDR3 bases are TGTGCCAGCAGTTATACCCCCCTCGCCGTAGATGAG.

As to this clone: The CDR3 goes on 3 residues after the read ends, and that part is filled in from the germline J gene. The chain combines TRBV19 with TRBJ2-7; 9 nucleotides match TRBD1. CDR1 and CDR2 (germline): LNHDA, SQIVND (reference sequence). The junction had 12 bases not matched to a gene; V was cut back by 3 bases and J by 6 bases. The CDR3 contains 16 residues. The sequenced CDR3 bases are TGTGCCAGTAGTATCCCTCCGGGACAGGGTGCCCTCGAG. Its protein is CASSIPPGQGALE. The whole CDR3 region reads CASSIPPGQGALEQYF. Supplemented by reference TRBV19 and TRBJ2-7, the full variable domain reads DGGITQSPKYLFRKEGQNVTLSCEQNLNHDAMYWYRQDPGQGLRLIYYSQIVNDFQKGDIAEGYSVSREKKESFPLTVTSAQKNPTAFYLCASSIPPGQGALEQYFGPGTRLTVT.